These T cell receptor beta chains were read from a single sample in a study of CXCR3-negative and CXCR3-positive naive CD8 T cells. TCRdb reanalyzed the 5' RACE reads and collapses them to one entry per CDR3 protein, without DNA. This table holds around 140,000 distinct CDR3 sequences. The sequencing sample was made of naive CXCR3+ CD8+ T cells from blood. Receptors were obtained from a human donor in good health. Some clones in this sample may be carry-over from other donors' samples. CDR3s include the opening cysteine and the closing phenylalanine or tryptophan. The order of the fields is J gene, V gene, CDR3 protein.

J: TRBJ2-2; V: TRBV28; CDR3: CASSLGGVPGELFF
J: TRBJ2-5; V: TRBV7-9; CDR3: CASRTSQGRQETQYF
J: TRBJ2-7; V: TRBV14; CDR3: CASSQDSVGTEDEQYF
J: TRBJ2-7; V: TRBV28; CDR3: CASSLPSETSYEQYF
J: TRBJ2-7; V: TRBV27; CDR3: CASSWSRGASYEQYF
J: TRBJ2-7; V: TRBV3-1; CDR3: CASGDRAGEQYF
J: TRBJ2-5; V: TRBV29-1; CDR3: CSVDKSSWETQYF
J: TRBJ2-5; V: TRBV12-3/TRBV12-4; CDR3: CASSFYEPLPRGQETQYF
J: TRBJ1-1; V: TRBV28; CDR3: CASSLDRGDTEAFF
J: TRBJ1-6; V: TRBV5-6; CDR3: CASSPDVSSYNSPLHF
J: TRBJ2-4; V: TRBV7-9; CDR3: CASSPTPGGQPLNIQYF
J: TRBJ1-1; V: TRBV3-1; CDR3: CASSQEGNEGGDFFTEAFF
J: TRBJ1-2; V: TRBV29-1; CDR3: CSVPKDYTGTGGFRGYTF
J: TRBJ1-1; V: TRBV28; CDR3: CASTLGGFTEAFF
J: TRBJ2-2; V: TRBV6-6; CDR3: CASSYDSNTGELFF
J: TRBJ2-7; V: TRBV29-1; CDR3: CSVVGGSEFYEQYF
J: TRBJ2-7; V: TRBV5-1; CDR3: CASSLEGTYEQYF
J: TRBJ1-1; V: TRBV28; CDR3: CASSFSIQWNTEAFF
J: TRBJ2-1; V: TRBV20-1; CDR3: CSGGLANEQFF
J: TRBJ1-2; V: TRBV6-6; CDR3: CASSSGQGVAYGYTF
J: TRBJ2-5; V: TRBV12-3/TRBV12-4; CDR3: CASSSTGWGETQYF
J: TRBJ2-3; V: TRBV2; CDR3: CASGRASADTQYF
J: TRBJ2-1; V: TRBV20-1; CDR3: CSARESGGLAGVEQFF
J: TRBJ2-1; V: TRBV11-2; CDR3: CASSLTSGRVNEQFF
J: TRBJ2-7; V: TRBV4-1; CDR3: CASSQGQLSHEQYF
J: TRBJ2-1; V: TRBV29-1; CDR3: CSVERLAGEREQFF
J: TRBJ2-4; V: TRBV19; CDR3: CASSIWDAGAKNIQYF
J: TRBJ2-2; V: TRBV24-1; CDR3: CATSDLKTGPANTGELFF
J: TRBJ2-7; V: TRBV9; CDR3: CASSSGGPGYEQYF
J: TRBJ2-7; V: TRBV6-1; CDR3: CASRGTASYEQYF
J: TRBJ2-5; V: TRBV28; CDR3: CASSFEGLYQETQYF
J: TRBJ1-1; V: TRBV7-2; CDR3: CASSSPSPEGQINTEAFF
J: TRBJ2-7; V: TRBV29-1; CDR3: CSAGVRSGGRGYEQYF
J: TRBJ1-6; V: TRBV27; CDR3: CASSLQGQSPLHF
J: TRBJ2-7; V: TRBV12-3/TRBV12-4; CDR3: CASSSPHSTYEQYF
J: TRBJ2-3; V: TRBV4-3; CDR3: CASSQDNWMDPQAQYF
J: TRBJ2-3; V: TRBV29-1; CDR3: CSVTDWTTDTQYF
J: TRBJ2-3; V: TRBV12-3/TRBV12-4; CDR3: CASSLVGGGTDTQYF
J: TRBJ2-5; V: TRBV5-5; CDR3: CASSKRDSGETQYF
J: TRBJ1-5; V: TRBV4-1; CDR3: CASSQDLFSPGTGGNNGNQPQHF
J: TRBJ2-3; V: TRBV7-9; CDR3: CASSSELAGTSTDTQYF
J: TRBJ2-7; V: TRBV4-3; CDR3: CASSQDHQNYEQYF
J: TRBJ2-2; V: TRBV5-1; CDR3: CASSLSDRGITGELFF
J: TRBJ2-7; V: TRBV6-6; CDR3: CASSYLAGGTYEQYF
J: TRBJ2-7; V: TRBV6-2/TRBV6-3; CDR3: CASSYDLEVTYEQYF
J: TRBJ2-1; V: TRBV5-1; CDR3: CASSWDRHGLNYNEQFF
J: TRBJ2-7; V: TRBV7-3; CDR3: CASQPRQGPHEQYF
J: TRBJ2-3; V: TRBV7-6; CDR3: CASSLAPGLAGGMKHTDTQYF
J: TRBJ2-7; V: TRBV5-6; CDR3: CASSWTGHHEQYF
J: TRBJ1-1; V: TRBV10-3; CDR3: CAIRMTPNTEAFF
J: TRBJ2-7; V: TRBV5-5; CDR3: CASSSEPSYEQYF
J: TRBJ2-7; V: TRBV10-3; CDR3: CATRSTGDGYEQYF
J: TRBJ2-5; V: TRBV14; CDR3: CASSQSGRIMRETQYF
J: TRBJ1-1; V: TRBV5-1; CDR3: CASSLDTGSEAFF
J: TRBJ2-1; V: TRBV7-9; CDR3: CASSSGTSGFSSYNEQFF
J: TRBJ2-5; V: TRBV7-9; CDR3: CASSLVGAGAGLRGETQYF
J: TRBJ1-1; V: TRBV28; CDR3: CASTVGISNTEAFF
J: TRBJ1-5; V: TRBV30; CDR3: CAWSVGGNQPQHF
J: TRBJ2-3; V: TRBV7-2; CDR3: CASRHVGAASTDTQYF